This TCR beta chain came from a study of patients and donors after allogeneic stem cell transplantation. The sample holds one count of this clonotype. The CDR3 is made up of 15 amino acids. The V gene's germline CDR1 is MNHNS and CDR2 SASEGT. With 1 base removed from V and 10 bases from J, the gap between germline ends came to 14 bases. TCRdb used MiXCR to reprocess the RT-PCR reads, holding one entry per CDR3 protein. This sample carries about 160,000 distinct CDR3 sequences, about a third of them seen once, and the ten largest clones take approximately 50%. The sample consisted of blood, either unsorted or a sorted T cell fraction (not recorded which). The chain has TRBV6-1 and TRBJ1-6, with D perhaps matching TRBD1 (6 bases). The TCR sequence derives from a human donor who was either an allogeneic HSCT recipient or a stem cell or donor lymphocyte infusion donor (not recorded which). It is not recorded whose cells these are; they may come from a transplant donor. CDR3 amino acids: CASSEGSAGDSPLHF. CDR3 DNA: TGTGCCAGCAGTGAAGGTTCGGCAGGGGACTCACCCCTCCACTTT.